This T cell receptor (beta chain) is from a study of CD8 T cells in Susac syndrome. Overall study context: When their blood was taken, the Susac syndrome patients had either not yet had any therapy, were taking corticosteroids, or were taking intravenous immunoglobulin alone. General study results and limits: The relatively small number of individuals in the TCR sequencing and HLA analysis was acknowledged by the study.

As concerns this clonotype: Its specificity is not known.

TEMRA cells were enriched by FACS, and CD4+ and CD8+ T cells were negatively isolated. The V end lost 9 bases, the J end lost 7 bases, and 19 bases lay between the germline ends. Germline CDR1 reads WSHSY; CDR2 reads SAAADI. The CDR3 is 13 amino acids. When the RNA was reverse transcribed, random hexamers were used with an input of roughly 0.45 to 1 ug. The CDR3 of TCR beta was amplified by immunoSEQ multiplex PCR across 54 Vbeta and 13 Jbeta. TCRdb redid the calling of the immunoSEQ multiplex PCR reads with MiXCR, one entry per CDR3 protein. The sample consists of roughly 140,000 distinct CDR3 sequences, under 97% of them appearing once.

The chain links TRBV10-2 to TRBJ2-7; D remains unclear. The source material was CD4+ T cells from PBMCs. This receptor was obtained from a human donor with Susac syndrome. The CDR3 sequence is CASTESVLKEQYF. The CDR3, as DNA: TGCGCCAGTACCGAAAGCGTTCTGAAGGAGCAGTACTTC.